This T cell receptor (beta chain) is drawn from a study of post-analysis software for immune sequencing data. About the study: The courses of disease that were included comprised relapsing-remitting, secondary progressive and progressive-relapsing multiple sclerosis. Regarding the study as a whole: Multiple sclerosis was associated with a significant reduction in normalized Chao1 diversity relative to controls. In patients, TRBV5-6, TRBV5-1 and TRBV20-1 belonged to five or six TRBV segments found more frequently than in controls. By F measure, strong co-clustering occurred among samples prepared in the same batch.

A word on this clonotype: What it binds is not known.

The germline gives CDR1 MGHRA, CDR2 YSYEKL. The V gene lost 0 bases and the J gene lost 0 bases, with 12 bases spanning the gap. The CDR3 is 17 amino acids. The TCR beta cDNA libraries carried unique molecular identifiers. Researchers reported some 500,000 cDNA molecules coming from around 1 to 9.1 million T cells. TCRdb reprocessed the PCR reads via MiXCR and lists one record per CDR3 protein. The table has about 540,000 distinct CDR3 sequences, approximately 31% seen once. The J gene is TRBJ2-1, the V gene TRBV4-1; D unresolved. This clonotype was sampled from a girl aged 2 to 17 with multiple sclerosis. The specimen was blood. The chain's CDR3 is CASSQEMTWSSYNEQFF. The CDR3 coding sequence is TGCGCCAGCAGCCAAGAAATGACGTGGAGCTCCTACAATGAGCAGTTCTTC.